This TCR beta chain was observed in a study of T cell clusters in autoimmune cytopenias. Multiplex touch-down PCR amplified TRB using TRB-A and TRB-B pools in one tube. TCRdb reanalyzed the multiplex PCR reads, giving one entry per CDR3 protein sequence and no DNA. This specimen shows 450 or so distinct CDR3 sequences; the ten leading clones hold 40% to 45%. This clonotype registers large by frequency. TRB amplification used approximately 250 ng of peripheral blood genomic DNA. This sample also belongs to another study, concerning T cell repertoires in aging, cancer and after chemotherapy.

Material: peripheral blood. This clonotype was obtained from a human donor with chronic lymphocytic leukemia.

The CDR3 here is CASRFTGWGNTEAFF. The chain links TRBV6-1 to TRBJ1-1; checking the TCRdb D call of TRBD1 is not possible without DNA. The V gene's germline CDR1 is MNHNS and CDR2 SASEGT. The CDR3 is 15 amino acids.